A single TCR beta chain is shown here with its context. What it recognizes is unknown. V was shortened by 5 bases and J by 5 bases, with 13 bases between the two germline ends. CDR1 and CDR2 (germline): LNHDA, SQIVND (reference sequence). This CDR3 has 14 amino acids. These data belong to a study of cytotoxic CD8 clonotypes in ibrutinib-treated CLL. Whole-study context: Following treatment for a median roughly 11 months, range 6 to 36, response samples were then taken. The study recorded mean values of approximately 260,000 productive templates and approximately 94,000 productive rearrangements per sample.

General observations from the study: Baseline clonality was higher than in age-matched healthy donors and moved in step with circulating CD8+ T-cell counts. Public clonotypes (which were uncommon) either contracted or remained stable on treatment.

Here immunoSEQ multiplex PCR was the method, and the copy in TCRdb shows in-frame clones only, minus some. The repertoire holds roughly 300,000 clones, with roughly four fifths as singletons. The sample here was PBMCs, taken at disease progression, from a patient treated with ibrutinib. This clonotype originated in a human donor with chronic lymphocytic leukemia. The J gene is TRBJ2-4, the V gene TRBV19; TRBD1 might be the D (6 bases). CDR3 DNA sequence: TGTGCCAGTAGTCCACCTAGACAGGAAAACATTCAGTACTTC. Residues: CASSPPRQENIQYF.